The 26 T cell receptor beta chains below come from one sample, sequenced in a study of regulatory T cells in long-lasting Graves disease. Researchers made TCR beta libraries by using iRepertoire HTBI primers and running Arm-PCR on CDR3 regions. MiXCR, run by TCRdb on the multiplex PCR reads, gives a single entry per CDR3 protein. The data show roughly 430,000 distinct CDR3 sequences, with roughly a fifth seen just once and over 11% held by the top ten. The time point denotes: persistent/refractory GD, antithyroid drugs over 5 years with positive TRAb. The authors made the TCR library using RNA they extracted from PBMCs. The sequences come from peripheral blood mononuclear cells (PBMCs), collected when the disease was refractory, from a patient treated with antithyroid drugs. These receptors were taken from a female donor with Graves disease.

In this sample, this clonotype turned up many times. The chain links TRBV28 to TRBJ2-3; no clear D. Looked up from germline, CDR1 is MDHEN and CDR2 is SYDVKM. Trimming cost V 2 bases and J 0 bases, with 9 bases left between them. CDR3 length: 15 amino acids. This chain's CDR3 is CASSLRGASTDTQYF. The CDR3 DNA is TGTGCCAGCAGTTTACGTGGAGCTAGCACAGATACGCAGTATTTT.

This clonotype showed up many times. The chain combines TRBV6-1 with TRBJ1-6; D not certain. In germline, CDR1 is MNHNS, CDR2 SASEGT. Trimming left V 5 bases short and J 7 bases short, with 18 bases between. The CDR3 is made up of 16 amino acids. This chain's CDR3 is CASSRTAFNVNSPLHF. As DNA, the CDR3 is TGTGCCAGCAGTAGAACAGCGTTTAATGTGAATTCACCCCTCCACTTT.

This clonotype was detected many times. J is TRBJ2-2 and V is TRBV28; 11 nucleotides line up with TRBD2. Trimming cost V 5 bases and J 1 base; bases outside gene matches: 6. The CDR3 sequence is 17 residues long. Germline-derived CDR1 and CDR2 are MDHEN and SYDVKM. CDR3 sequence (DNA): TGTGCCAGCAGTCCAACGGGACTAGCGGTGAACACCGGGGAGCTGTTTTTT. It translates to CASSPTGLAVNTGELFF.

This clonotype was seen at least ten times. The J gene is TRBJ2-2, the V gene TRBV28; no reliable D call. The CDR3 runs to 15 residues. V shed 2 bases and J shed 3 bases, with 10 bases lying between them. CDR1 and CDR2 from the germline V gene are MDHEN and SYDVKM. CDR3 sequence: CASSLGQIDTGELFF. In DNA, the CDR3 is TGTGCCAGCAGTTTAGGGCAGATAGACACCGGGGAGCTGTTTTTT.

The chain has TRBV24-1 and TRBJ2-3; no definite D call. Germline-derived CDR1 and CDR2 are KGHDR and SFDVKD. The CDR3 consists of 12 residues. V lost 1 base to trimming and J lost 4 bases, with 2 bases between them. The CDR3 reads CATSDLSDTQYF. CDR3 sequence (DNA): TGTGCCACCAGTGATTTATCAGATACGCAGTATTTT.

The chain uses TRBV20-1 and TRBJ1-1; perhaps TRBD1 as D (5 bases). The CDR3 consists of 11 residues. Trimming cost V 1 base and J 11 bases, with 11 bases left between them. CDR1 and CDR2 (germline): DFQATT, SNEGSKA (reference sequence). CDR3 coding DNA: TGCAGTGCTAGAGGGGACTCGCAGGCTTTCTTT. Amino acids: CSARGDSQAFF.

This clonotype was detected many times. This chain links TRBV6-1 with TRBJ1-4, with 7 bases matching TRBD1. Germline loops: CDR1 MNHNS, CDR2 SASEGT. The junction had 5 bases not matched to a gene; V was cut back by 3 bases and J by 4 bases. CDR3 length: 15 residues. The CDR3 spells CASSEAGTVNEKLFF. In DNA form, the CDR3 reads TGTGCCAGCAGTGAGGCCGGGACAGTTAATGAAAAACTGTTTTTT.

This clonotype was picked up many times. The rearrangement links TRBV10-3 to TRBJ1-4; no clear D. With 4 bases removed from V and 8 bases from J, the gap between germline ends came to 11 bases. Germline V gives CDR1 ENHRY, CDR2 SYGVKD. The CDR3 sequence is 13 residues long. The CDR3 reads CAISGTVYEKLFF. In nucleotides, the CDR3 is TGTGCCATCAGTGGGACGGTATACGAAAAACTGTTTTTT.

This clonotype was observed a few times. This rearrangement joins TRBV11-2 to TRBJ2-7; TRBD2 aligns across 8 bases. The CDR3 consists of 15 residues. Trimming took 4 bases from V and 1 from J; bases not matched to a gene: 6. Germline V gene data show CDR1 as SGHAT and CDR2 as FQNNGV. CDR3 residues: CASSSAGVGSYEQYF. The CDR3 nucleotides read TGTGCCAGCAGCTCAGCGGGAGTCGGTTCCTACGAGCAGTACTTC.

Many counts were recorded for this clonotype. The J gene is TRBJ1-1, the V gene TRBV20-1; D uncertain. There are 13 residues in the CDR3. V lost 5 bases to trimming and J lost 1 base, with 11 bases between them. Germline-derived CDR1 and CDR2 are DFQATT and SNEGSKA (reference sequence). The CDR3 spells CSAPQVWNTEAFF. The CDR3 nucleotides are TGCAGTGCTCCTCAGGTTTGGAACACTGAAGCTTTCTTT.

This clonotype was seen many times. This chain uses TRBV20-1 with TRBJ2-7, with 10 bases aligning to TRBD1. With 4 bases clipped from V and 6 bases from J, the junction kept 6 bases outside the gene matches. This CDR3 has 13 residues. Germline-derived CDR1 and CDR2 are DFQATT and SNEGSKA (reference sequence). CDR3: CSAKKGQGIEQYF. In DNA, the CDR3 is TGCAGTGCTAAGAAGGGACAGGGGATCGAGCAGTACTTC.

This clonotype showed up many times. The chain is built from TRBV10-3 and TRBJ2-7, with TRBD2 matching 11 bases. Germline CDR1 is ENHRY and CDR2 is SYGVKD. This CDR3 comprises 15 residues. J gave up 7 bases and V 0 bases, and 5 bases lay outside the gene matches. The CDR3 DNA reads TGTGCCATCAGTGAGTCGGTTACTAGCGGGGGAGAGCAGTACTTC. Residues: CAISESVTSGGEQYF.

The CDR3 sequence: CASSQQELNYGYTF. The DNA of the CDR3 is TGCGCCAGCAGCCAACAGGAGTTGAACTATGGCTACACCTTC. V gene TRBV4-1 combines with J gene TRBJ1-2; no clear D. CDR1 MGHRA and CDR2 YSYEKL come from the germline V gene. This CDR3 comprises 14 residues. With 2 bases removed from V and 2 bases from J, the gap between germline ends came to 9 bases.

At least ten counts were recorded for this clonotype. The chain is built from TRBV2 and TRBJ2-7, with 10 bases that match TRBD2. Trimming cost V 6 bases and J 4 bases; bases outside gene matches: 9. The V gene's germline CDR1 is SNHLY and CDR2 FYNNEI. CDR3 size: 15 residues. DNA of the CDR3: TGTGCCAGCAGGGCTAGCGGGAGTAAGTGGTACGAGCAGTACTTC. It encodes CASRASGSKWYEQYF.

The rearrangement joins TRBV27 to TRBJ2-3; tentatively, D is TRBD1 (6 bases). There are 13 residues in the CDR3. V was pared by 2 bases and J by 5 bases, with 8 bases between. Germline V lookup: CDR1 MNHEY, CDR2 SMNVEV (reference sequence). CDR3 coding DNA: TGTGCCAGCAGTTTAGGGGGCATAGATACGCAGTATTTT. Translated, it gives CASSLGGIDTQYF.

The rearrangement joins TRBV7-3 to TRBJ1-1; D may be TRBD1 (5 bases). The CDR3 is 15 residues long. Germline lookup yields CDR1 SGHTA and CDR2 FQGTGA. V was cut by 1 base and J by 4 bases, with 13 bases left in between. This CDR3 is CASSLMPGRGTEAFF. CDR3 bases: TGTGCCAGCAGCTTAATGCCAGGGAGAGGCACTGAAGCTTTCTTT.

The chain joins TRBV6-1 to TRBJ1-5; D is perhaps TRBD1 (5 bases). The CDR3 runs 15 residues. Germline V CDR1 and CDR2: MNHNS, SASEGT. Trimming took 4 bases from V and 2 from J, leaving 12 bases between them. The CDR3: CASSVAGIGNQPQHF. The CDR3, as DNA: TGTGCCAGCAGTGTGGCAGGGATCGGCAATCAGCCCCAGCATTTT.

There are a few counts of this clonotype. The chain has TRBV5-4 and TRBJ1-6, with D maybe TRBD1 (6 bases). Germline V gene lookup returns CDR1 SGHNT and CDR2 YYREEE (reference sequence). V gave up 0 bases and J gave up 9 bases, with 16 bases separating them. The CDR3 is 16 amino acids. In nucleotides, the CDR3 is TGTGCCAGCAGCTTGGGACTTGGGACAACGTCTTCACCCCTCCACTTT. It encodes CASSLGLGTTSSPLHF.

The V and J genes are TRBV20-1 and TRBJ2-3; TRBD2 is a possible D gene (6 bases). Trimming took off 6 bases at V and 0 bases at J, with 25 bases between the two ends. Per germline, CDR1 DFQATT and CDR2 SNEGSKA (reference sequence). This CDR3 has 18 residues. Here the CDR3 DNA reads TGCAGTGCGCGTCCGAGTCCCACTGGGACTTCAAGCACAGATACGCAGTATTTT. Encoded protein: CSARPSPTGTSSTDTQYF.

This sequence joins TRBV6-9 and TRBJ2-1, with a weak D call TRBD1 (6 bases). Germline CDR1 is MNHGY and CDR2 is SVAAGI. CDR3 size: 15 residues. V was shortened by 4 bases and J by 0 bases, with 10 bases between the two germline ends. The chain's CDR3 is CASSLTGNSYNEQFF. CDR3 coding DNA: TGTGCCAGCAGTTTGACAGGAAACTCCTACAATGAGCAGTTCTTC.

This clonotype was seen a few times. As the CDR3 is not closed by the conserved phenylalanine or tryptophan, this likely results from a read error. This rearrangement joins TRBV19 to TRBJ1-1; D might be TRBD1 (5 bases). The CDR3 is 13 residues long. Trimming removed 8 bases at V and 1 base at J, with 11 bases between. Germline values: CDR1 LNHDA, CDR2 SQIVND (reference sequence). In DNA form, the CDR3 reads TGTGCCAGTTCGGGGCCGTCGAACACTGAAGCTTTCTCT. Its protein product is CASSGPSNTEAFS.

This clonotype was seen many times. The chain joins TRBV28 to TRBJ1-5; no firm D call. The V gene lost 1 base and the J gene lost 12 bases, with 7 bases spanning the gap. This CDR3 spans 11 amino acids. The germline gives CDR1 MDHEN, CDR2 SYDVKM. CDR3 residues: CASSLSLGQHF. For the CDR3, the DNA is TGTGCCAGCAGTTTATCCTTGGGCCAGCATTTT.

The V call is TRBV6-1, the J call TRBJ2-7; 8 nucleotides agree with TRBD1. The CDR3 totals 13 residues. Germline-derived CDR1 and CDR2 are MNHNS and SASEGT. Unmatched junction bases numbered 3, after V lost 5 bases and J lost 3 bases. The CDR3, as DNA: TGTGCCAGCAGTACCGGGACAGGCTACGAGCAGTACTTC. This sequence encodes CASSTGTGYEQYF.

This clonotype occurred many times. The chain recombines TRBV28 with TRBJ2-7, with D tentatively TRBD1 (6 bases). The ends were cut back, 1 base at V and 5 bases at J, with 15 bases in the middle. The CDR3 consists of 15 residues. Germline V CDR1 and CDR2: MDHEN, SYDVKM. The CDR3 DNA follows: TGTGCCAGCAGTTTATCCGATGACAGGAACCACGAGCAGTACTTC. Translating gives CASSLSDDRNHEQYF.

This clonotype was seen at least ten times. The chain combines TRBV27 with TRBJ1-1; D is undetermined. CDR1 is MNHEY, CDR2 SMNVEV, per germline (reference sequence). Trimming stripped 5 bases from V and 1 base from J, with 20 bases between. The CDR3 is made up of 17 amino acids. The DNA of the CDR3 is TGTGCCAGCAGTCCCACCTCCGAAAGAGCGAGGAACACTGAAGCTTTCTTT. Protein product: CASSPTSERARNTEAFF.

V gene TRBV28 combines with J gene TRBJ2-7; D gene uncertain. Germline V gives CDR1 MDHEN, CDR2 SYDVKM. With 3 bases removed from V and 2 bases from J, the gap between germline ends came to 20 bases. The length of the CDR3 is 17 residues. DNA of the CDR3: TGTGCCAGCAGTTTCGATTGGATGACCACGCGGACCTACGAGCAGTACTTC. The encoded protein is CASSFDWMTTRTYEQYF.